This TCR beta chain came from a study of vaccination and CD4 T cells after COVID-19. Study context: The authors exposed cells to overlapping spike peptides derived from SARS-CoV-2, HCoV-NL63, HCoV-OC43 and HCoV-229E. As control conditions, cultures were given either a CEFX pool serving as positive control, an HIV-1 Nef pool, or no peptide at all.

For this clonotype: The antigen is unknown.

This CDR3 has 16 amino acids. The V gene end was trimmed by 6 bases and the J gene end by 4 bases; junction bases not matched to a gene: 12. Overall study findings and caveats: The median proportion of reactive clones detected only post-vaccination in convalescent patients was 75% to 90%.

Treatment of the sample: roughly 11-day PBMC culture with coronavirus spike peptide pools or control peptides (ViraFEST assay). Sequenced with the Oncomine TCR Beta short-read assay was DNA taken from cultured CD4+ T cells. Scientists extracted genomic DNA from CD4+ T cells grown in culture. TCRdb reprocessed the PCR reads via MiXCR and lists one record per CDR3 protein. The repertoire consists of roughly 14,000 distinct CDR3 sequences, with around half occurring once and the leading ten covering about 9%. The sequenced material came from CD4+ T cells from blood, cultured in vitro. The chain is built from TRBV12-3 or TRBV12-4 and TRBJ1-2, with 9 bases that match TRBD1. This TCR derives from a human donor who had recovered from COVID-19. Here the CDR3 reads CASRGTGQGRSYGYTF. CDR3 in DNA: TGTGCCAGCAGGGGAACCGGACAGGGGCGATCCTATGGCTACACCTTC.